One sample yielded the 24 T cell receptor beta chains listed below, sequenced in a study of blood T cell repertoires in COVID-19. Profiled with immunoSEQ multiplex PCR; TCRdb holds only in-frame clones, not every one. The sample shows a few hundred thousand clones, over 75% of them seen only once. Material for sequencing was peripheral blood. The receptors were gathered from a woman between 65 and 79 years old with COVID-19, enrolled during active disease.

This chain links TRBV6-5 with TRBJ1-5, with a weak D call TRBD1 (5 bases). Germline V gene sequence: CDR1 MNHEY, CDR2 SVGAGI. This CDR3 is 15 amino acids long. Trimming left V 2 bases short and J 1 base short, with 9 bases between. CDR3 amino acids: CASSYTGGSNQPQHF. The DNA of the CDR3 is TGTGCCAGCAGTTACACGGGGGGAAGCAATCAGCCCCAGCATTTT.

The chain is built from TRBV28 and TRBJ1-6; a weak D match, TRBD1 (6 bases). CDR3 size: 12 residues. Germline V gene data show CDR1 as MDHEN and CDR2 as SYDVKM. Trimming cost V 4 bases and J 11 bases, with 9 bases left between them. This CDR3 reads CASSSQGPPLHF. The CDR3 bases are TGTGCCAGCAGTTCACAGGGCCCACCCCTCCACTTT.

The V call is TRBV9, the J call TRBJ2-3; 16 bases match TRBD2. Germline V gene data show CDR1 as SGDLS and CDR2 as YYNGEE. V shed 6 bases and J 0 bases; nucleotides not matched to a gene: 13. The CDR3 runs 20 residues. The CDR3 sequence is CASTTGPGLAGGISTDTQYF. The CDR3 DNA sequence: TGTGCCAGCACCACAGGTCCGGGACTAGCGGGAGGGATCAGCACAGATACGCAGTATTTT. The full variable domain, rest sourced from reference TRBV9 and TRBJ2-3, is DSGVTQTPKHLITATGQRVTLRCSPRSGDLSVYWYQQSLDQGLQFLIQYYNGEERAKGNILERFSAQQFPDLHSELNLSSLELGDSALYFCASTTGPGLAGGISTDTQYFGPGTRLTVL.

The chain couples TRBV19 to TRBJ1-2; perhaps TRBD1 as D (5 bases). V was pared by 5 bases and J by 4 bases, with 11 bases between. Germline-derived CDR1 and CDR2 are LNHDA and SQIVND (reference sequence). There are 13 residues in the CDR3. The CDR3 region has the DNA TGTGCCAGTAGTCGTAGGGGTTCCTATGGCTACACCTTC. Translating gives CASSRRGSYGYTF.

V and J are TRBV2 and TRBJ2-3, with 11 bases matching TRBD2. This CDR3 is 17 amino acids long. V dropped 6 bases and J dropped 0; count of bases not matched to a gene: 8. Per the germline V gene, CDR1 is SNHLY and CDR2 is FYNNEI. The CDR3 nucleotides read TGTGCCAGCAGAAGGCGGACTAGCGGGCCTAGCACAGATACGCAGTATTTT. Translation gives CASRRRTSGPSTDTQYF.

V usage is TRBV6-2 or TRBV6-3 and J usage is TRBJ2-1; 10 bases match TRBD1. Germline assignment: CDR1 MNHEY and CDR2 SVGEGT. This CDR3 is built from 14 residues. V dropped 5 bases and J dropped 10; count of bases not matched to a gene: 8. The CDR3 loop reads CASSRQGALPEQFF. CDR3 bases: TGTGCCAGCAGTCGACAGGGGGCGCTTCCAGAGCAGTTCTTC.

CDR3 nucleotide sequence: TGCGCCAGCAGCAGGACTAGCGGGAAATGGGGTGATGAGCAGTTCTTC. It translates to CASSRTSGKWGDEQFF. The rearrangement links TRBV5-1 to TRBJ2-1; 12 nucleotides match TRBD2. This CDR3 contains 16 residues. Germline assignment: CDR1 SGHRS and CDR2 YFSETQ. The junction had 10 bases not matched to a gene; V was cut back by 4 bases and J by 8 bases.

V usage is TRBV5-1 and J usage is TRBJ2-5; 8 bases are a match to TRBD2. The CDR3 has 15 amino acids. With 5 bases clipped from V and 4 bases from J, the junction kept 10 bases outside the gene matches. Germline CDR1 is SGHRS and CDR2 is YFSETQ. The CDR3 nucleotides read TGCGCCAGCAGTTTGACGGGAGGGCCGAGAGAGACCCAGTACTTC. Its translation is CASSLTGGPRETQYF.

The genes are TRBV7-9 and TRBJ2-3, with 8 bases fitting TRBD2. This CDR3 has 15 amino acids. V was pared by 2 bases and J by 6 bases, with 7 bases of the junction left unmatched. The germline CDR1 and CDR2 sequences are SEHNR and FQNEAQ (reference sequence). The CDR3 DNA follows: TGTGCCAGCAGCTTATCCACGGGAGGGAGTGATACGCAGTATTTT. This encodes CASSLSTGGSDTQYF.

The CDR3 bases are TGTGCCAGCAGCTTTTTTAGCGGTCCTTCCTACAATGAGCAGTTCTTC. Its protein is CASSFFSGPSYNEQFF. The chain uses TRBV5-6 and TRBJ2-1; D is possibly TRBD2 (6 bases). The CDR3 spans 16 residues. Trimming took off 2 bases at V and 1 base at J, with 13 bases between the two ends. Per germline, CDR1 SGHDT and CDR2 YYEEEE.

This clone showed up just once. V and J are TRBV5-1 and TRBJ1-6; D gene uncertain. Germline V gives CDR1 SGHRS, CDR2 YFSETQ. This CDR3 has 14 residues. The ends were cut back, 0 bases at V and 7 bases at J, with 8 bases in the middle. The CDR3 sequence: CASSLDHLNSPLHF. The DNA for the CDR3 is TGCGCCAGCAGCTTGGACCACCTAAATTCACCCCTCCACTTT.

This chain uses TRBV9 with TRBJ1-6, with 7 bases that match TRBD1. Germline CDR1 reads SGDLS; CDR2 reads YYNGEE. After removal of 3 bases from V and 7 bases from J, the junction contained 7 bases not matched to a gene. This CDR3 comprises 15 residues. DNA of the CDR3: TGTGCCAGCAGCGGGTTGACAGGGAAAAATTCACCCCTCCACTTT. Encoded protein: CASSGLTGKNSPLHF.

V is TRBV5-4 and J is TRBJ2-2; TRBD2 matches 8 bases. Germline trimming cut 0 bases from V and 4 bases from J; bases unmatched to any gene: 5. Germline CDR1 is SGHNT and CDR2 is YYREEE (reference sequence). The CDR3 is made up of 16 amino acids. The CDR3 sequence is CASSLEGGRSTGELFF. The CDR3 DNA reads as TGTGCCAGCAGCTTGGAAGGCGGGAGGAGCACCGGGGAGCTGTTTTTT.

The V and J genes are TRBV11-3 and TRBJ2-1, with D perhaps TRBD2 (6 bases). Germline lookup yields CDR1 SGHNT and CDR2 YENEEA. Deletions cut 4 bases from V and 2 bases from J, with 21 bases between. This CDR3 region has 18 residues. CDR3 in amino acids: CASSSPAGTRGAYNEQFF. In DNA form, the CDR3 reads TGTGCCAGCAGCTCCCCCGCGGGGACGAGGGGTGCCTACAATGAGCAGTTCTTC.

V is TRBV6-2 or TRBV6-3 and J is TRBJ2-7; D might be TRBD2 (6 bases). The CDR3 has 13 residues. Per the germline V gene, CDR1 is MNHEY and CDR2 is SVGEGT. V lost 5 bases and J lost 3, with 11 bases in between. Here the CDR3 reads CASSRERSYEQYF. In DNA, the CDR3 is TGTGCCAGCAGTCGGGAGAGAAGCTACGAGCAGTACTTC.

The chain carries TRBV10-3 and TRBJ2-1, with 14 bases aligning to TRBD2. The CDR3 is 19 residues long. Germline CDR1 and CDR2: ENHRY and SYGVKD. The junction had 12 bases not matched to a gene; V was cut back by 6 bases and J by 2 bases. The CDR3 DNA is TGTGCCATCAGGGATGACGGACTAGCGGGAGGAGCGGCCTACAATGAGCAGTTCTTC. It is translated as CAIRDDGLAGGAAYNEQFF.

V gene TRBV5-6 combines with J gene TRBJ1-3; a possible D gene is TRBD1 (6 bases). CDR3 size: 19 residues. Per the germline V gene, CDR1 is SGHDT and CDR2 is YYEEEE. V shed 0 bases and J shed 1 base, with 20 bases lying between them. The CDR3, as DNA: TGTGCCAGCAGCTTGGTCGTGGCAGGGGATATTTTTTCTGGAAACACCATATATTTT. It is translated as CASSLVVAGDIFSGNTIYF.

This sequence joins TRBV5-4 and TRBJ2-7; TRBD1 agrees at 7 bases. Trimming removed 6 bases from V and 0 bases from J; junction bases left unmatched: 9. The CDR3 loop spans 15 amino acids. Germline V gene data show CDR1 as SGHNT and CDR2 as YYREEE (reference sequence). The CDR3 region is CASTAGTVSSYEQYF. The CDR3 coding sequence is TGTGCCAGCACCGCCGGGACAGTGAGCTCCTACGAGCAGTACTTC.

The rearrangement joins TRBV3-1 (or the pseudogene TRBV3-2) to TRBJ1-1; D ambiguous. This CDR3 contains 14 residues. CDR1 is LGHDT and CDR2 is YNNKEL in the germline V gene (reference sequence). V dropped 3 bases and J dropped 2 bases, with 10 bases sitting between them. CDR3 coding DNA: TGTGCCAGCAGCCAGAACTCGGGTAACACTGAAGCTTTCTTT. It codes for CASSQNSGNTEAFF.

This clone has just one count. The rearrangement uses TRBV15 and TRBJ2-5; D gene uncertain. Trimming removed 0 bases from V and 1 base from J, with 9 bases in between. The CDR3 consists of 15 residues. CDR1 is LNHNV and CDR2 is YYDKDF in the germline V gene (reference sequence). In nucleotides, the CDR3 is TGTGCCACCAGCAGAGAGCAGGCCCCCCAAGAGACCCAGTACTTC. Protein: CATSREQAPQETQYF.

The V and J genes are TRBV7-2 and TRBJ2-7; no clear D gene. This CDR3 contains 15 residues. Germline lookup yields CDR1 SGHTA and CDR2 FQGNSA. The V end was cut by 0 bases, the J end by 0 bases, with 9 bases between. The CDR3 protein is CASSLARQSSYEQYF. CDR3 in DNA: TGTGCCAGCAGCTTAGCGCGGCAGTCCTCCTACGAGCAGTACTTC.

The CDR3 spells CASSLERGSYNEQFF. CDR3 sequence (DNA): TGTGCCAGCAGCTTAGAGCGCGGGAGCTACAATGAGCAGTTCTTC. The J gene is TRBJ2-1, the V gene TRBV11-1; TRBD2 agrees at 7 bases. CDR1 SGHAT and CDR2 FQDESV come from the germline V gene (reference sequence). This CDR3 contains 15 residues. Trimming cost V 1 base and J 3 bases; bases outside gene matches: 3.

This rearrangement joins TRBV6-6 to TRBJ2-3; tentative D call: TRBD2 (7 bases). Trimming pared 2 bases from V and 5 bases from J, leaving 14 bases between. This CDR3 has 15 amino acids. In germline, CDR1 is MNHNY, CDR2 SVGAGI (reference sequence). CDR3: CASSYGAGAGDTQYF. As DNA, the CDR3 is TGTGCCAGCAGTTACGGGGCGGGGGCAGGAGATACGCAGTATTTT.

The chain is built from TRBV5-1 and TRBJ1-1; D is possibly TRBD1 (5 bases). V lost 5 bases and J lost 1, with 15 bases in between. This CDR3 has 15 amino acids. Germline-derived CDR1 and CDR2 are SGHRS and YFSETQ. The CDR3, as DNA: TGCGCCAGCAGACCCCTCCTACAGGCGAACACTGAAGCTTTCTTT. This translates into CASRPLLQANTEAFF.